The 26 T cell receptor beta chains presented below share a single source sample, sequenced in a study of patients and donors after allogeneic stem cell transplantation. Each CDR3 protein is one row after TCRdb ran MiXCR on the RT-PCR reads. Of about 400,000 distinct CDR3 sequences in the sample, around 15% were seen once. The sequenced sample consisted of blood, either unsorted or a sorted T cell fraction (not recorded which). These receptors were collected from a human donor who was either an allogeneic HSCT recipient or a stem cell or donor lymphocyte infusion donor (not recorded which). It is not recorded whose cells these are; they may come from a transplant donor.

The chain uses TRBV12-3 or TRBV12-4 and TRBJ1-2; D is ambiguous. The length of the CDR3 is 13 residues. The V gene lost 3 bases and the J gene lost 6 bases, with 11 bases spanning the gap. The CDR3 region is CASSFFGSDGYTF. DNA for the CDR3: TGTGCCAGCAGTTTCTTTGGGTCTGATGGCTACACCTTC.

This clonotype was counted between two and nine times. This rearrangement joins TRBV12-3 or TRBV12-4 to TRBJ1-1, with a tentative D call TRBD1 (5 bases). The CDR3 totals 17 residues. Deletions cut 6 bases from V and 0 bases from J, with 20 bases between. CDR3: CASSVATGPPLNTEAFF. CDR3 coding DNA: TGTGCCAGCAGCGTGGCTACAGGACCTCCCCTGAACACTGAAGCTTTCTTT.

V usage is TRBV7-8 and J usage is TRBJ2-6; D is undetermined. The germline gives CDR1 SGHVS, CDR2 FQNEAQ. Trimming removed 1 base from V and 0 bases from J, with 10 bases in between. The CDR3 length is 17 residues. DNA for the CDR3: TGTGCCAGCAGCTTAGGGCCCCAACACTCTGGGGCCAACGTCCTGACTTTC. Translating it yields CASSLGPQHSGANVLTF.

This clonotype was counted ten times or more. This chain joins TRBV10-3 and TRBJ2-1, with 7 bases identical to TRBD2. The CDR3 is 15 amino acids. V shed 0 bases, J shed 7 bases, and the junction held 6 bases outside the gene matches. CDR1 and CDR2 from the germline V gene are ENHRY and SYGVKD. The CDR3 sequence: CAISESQRGRNEQFF. The CDR3 bases are TGTGCCATCAGTGAGTCCCAGCGGGGACGAAATGAGCAGTTCTTC.

The V gene is TRBV6-5, the J gene TRBJ2-1, with D unresolved. V lost 2 bases and J 8 bases, leaving 7 bases between the germline ends. CDR3 length: 12 residues. The germline gives CDR1 MNHEY, CDR2 SVGAGI. CDR3 coding DNA: TGTGCCAGCAGTTACGGTAGGGATGAGCAGTTCTTC. It specifies CASSYGRDEQFF.

The count of this clonotype is one. J is TRBJ2-2 and V is TRBV7-3; perhaps TRBD2 as D (6 bases). CDR3 length equals 15 residues. Germline CDR1 reads SGHTA; CDR2 reads FQGTGA. Trimming removed 5 bases at V and 5 bases at J, with 15 bases between. As DNA, the CDR3 is TGTGCCAGCAGCCTCGGGACTTTAGATACCGGGGAGCTGTTTTTT. This encodes CASSLGTLDTGELFF.

To note about this clonotype: At one end the junction does not follow the germline gene, possibly because of a read error. V gene TRBV12-3 or TRBV12-4 combines with J gene TRBJ1-1, with D uncertain. The CDR3 contains 13 residues. CDR3 sequence (DNA): TGTGCCAGCAGCTTAGAGGTGCCTCGAGGAGCTTTCTTT. Residues: CASSLEVPRGAFF.

This rearrangement joins TRBV30 to TRBJ1-1; TRBD1 is a possible D gene (5 bases). CDR1 is GTSNPN and CDR2 is SVGIG in the germline V gene (reference sequence). This CDR3 comprises 12 residues. V was cut by 0 bases and J by 8 bases, with 10 bases left in between. CDR3 nucleotides: TGTGCCTGGAGTGTAAGCCGGGGGGAAGCTTTCTTT. It yields the protein CAWSVSRGEAFF.

This clonotype was seen a handful of times. The gene calls are TRBV12-3 or TRBV12-4 and TRBJ2-1; D is undetermined. Trimming took 7 bases from V and 7 from J, leaving 23 bases between them. CDR3 length: 16 residues. As DNA, the CDR3 is TGTGCCAGCAACATTTTATTTTCGTGTTGGTGGAATGAGCAGTTCTTC. Amino acid sequence: CASNILFSCWWNEQFF.

This clonotype has only a few counts. The J gene is TRBJ1-1, the V gene TRBV7-2; 7 bases are shared with TRBD1. The CDR3 runs 17 residues. V lost 5 bases to trimming and J lost 0 bases; unmatched junction nucleotides: 12. The V gene's germline CDR1 is SGHTA and CDR2 FQGNSA. The CDR3 nucleotides read TGTGCCAGCAGCCAAGACCCCCGACAGGGACTGAACACTGAAGCTTTCTTT. This gives the protein CASSQDPRQGLNTEAFF.

The chain joins TRBV24-1 to TRBJ2-5; D is possibly TRBD2 (6 bases). Per germline, CDR1 KGHDR and CDR2 SFDVKD. This CDR3 has 14 amino acids. Trimming left V 5 bases short and J 5 bases short, with 14 bases between. This CDR3 is CATSGPGGLETQYF. The CDR3 region has the DNA TGTGCCACCAGTGGCCCTGGGGGGTTGGAGACCCAGTACTTC.

This clonotype was seen only a few times. The chain links TRBV6-1 to TRBJ1-1, with TRBD1 as a possible D gene (5 bases). The germline V gene has CDR1 MNHNS and CDR2 SASEGT. CDR3 length: 13 amino acids. V lost 7 bases to trimming and J lost 3 bases, with 12 bases between them. CDR3 in amino acids: CASTPQGYTEAFF. DNA of the CDR3: TGTGCCAGCACGCCTCAGGGTTACACTGAAGCTTTCTTT.

This clonotype was seen a few times. The V call is TRBV6-1, the J call TRBJ2-2; 8 nucleotides agree with TRBD2. The CDR3 is 15 amino acids. V lost 7 bases, J lost 5 bases, and 9 bases stayed unmatched. Germline V CDR1 and CDR2: MNHNS, SASEGT. In nucleotides, the CDR3 is TGTGCCAGCATCGACCGGGGGGGGGCTACCGGGGAGCTGTTTTTT. Its protein product is CASIDRGGATGELFF.

The chain couples TRBV11-3 to TRBJ2-7; D might be TRBD1 (5 bases). The length of the CDR3 is 13 residues. Trimming left V 1 base short and J 7 bases short, with 11 bases between. Germline V gene data show CDR1 as SGHNT and CDR2 as YENEEA. CDR3: CASSLGKGREQYF. The DNA of the CDR3 is TGTGCCAGCAGCTTAGGAAAGGGGCGGGAGCAGTACTTC.

The rearrangement joins TRBV7-6 to TRBJ2-5; 7 nucleotides align to TRBD2. Losses at the gene ends were 5 bases for V and 2 bases for J; bases not matched to a gene: 5. The germline CDR1 and CDR2 sequences are SGHVS and FNYEAQ. This CDR3 region has 14 residues. CDR3: CASSTLATQETQYF. CDR3 DNA sequence: TGTGCCAGCAGCACACTAGCGACACAAGAGACCCAGTACTTC.

The sample holds a few counts of this clonotype. V gene TRBV5-6 combines with J gene TRBJ2-2; 7 bases fit TRBD1. This CDR3 has 16 residues. Germline loops: CDR1 SGHDT, CDR2 YYEEEE. V shed 4 bases, J shed 0 bases, and the junction held 6 bases outside the gene matches. CDR3 in amino acids: CASSDWTGANTGELFF. Here the CDR3 DNA reads TGTGCCAGCAGCGATTGGACAGGAGCGAACACCGGGGAGCTGTTTTTT.

The CDR3 DNA reads as TGCAGCGTAGGTGGGACAGCGAGGGAGCAGACCCAGTACTTC. Its translation: CSVGGTAREQTQYF. The chain joins TRBV29-1 to TRBJ2-5; 7 nucleotides line up with TRBD1. Losses at the gene ends were 6 bases for V and 6 bases for J; bases not matched to a gene: 13. The CDR3 runs 14 residues. Germline V CDR1 and CDR2: SQVTM, ANQGSEA.

This chain uses TRBV7-9 with TRBJ2-1; the match to TRBD2 covers 11 bases. Trimming cost V 4 bases and J 6 bases; bases outside gene matches: 8. The CDR3 is 16 residues long. Germline CDR1 reads SEHNR; CDR2 reads FQNEAQ (reference sequence). The CDR3 nucleotides are TGTGCCAGCAGCTCCCCCCCTAGCGGGAGGTTCAATGAGCAGTTCTTC. Its translation is CASSSPPSGRFNEQFF.

At least ten counts were recorded for this clonotype. The chain has TRBV12-3 or TRBV12-4 and TRBJ1-2; a possible D gene is TRBD1 (5 bases). V lost 5 bases and J lost 1, with 8 bases in between. The CDR3 length is 13 residues. CDR3 loop: CASSTQGNYGYTF. In DNA form, the CDR3 reads TGTGCCAGCAGTACCCAGGGTAACTATGGCTACACCTTC.

This clonotype was found a few times. The chain links TRBV3-1 to TRBJ2-5, with D unresolved. The CDR3 is 15 amino acids. The germline V gene has CDR1 LGHDT and CDR2 YNNKEL (reference sequence). Trimming left V 0 bases short and J 0 bases short, with 8 bases between. CDR3 DNA sequence: TGTGCCAGCAGCCAAGATGGGCGGTACCAAGAGACCCAGTACTTC. Translated, it gives CASSQDGRYQETQYF.

The chain couples TRBV18 to TRBJ2-4, with D perhaps TRBD1 (5 bases). CDR1 and CDR2 from the germline V gene are KGHSH and LQKENI. This CDR3 has 17 residues. Deletions cut 1 base from V and 5 bases from J, with 18 bases between. The CDR3: CASSPLVQLGAQNIQYF. The CDR3 region has the DNA TGTGCCAGCTCACCACTCGTCCAACTTGGGGCCCAAAACATTCAGTACTTC.

The V and J genes are TRBV20-1 and TRBJ2-7, with TRBD2 matching over 16 bases. This CDR3 has 15 residues. Looked up from germline, CDR1 is DFQATT and CDR2 is SNEGSKA (reference sequence). V lost 6 bases, J lost 0 bases, and 2 bases stayed unmatched. CDR3 sequence (DNA): TGCAGTGCCGGGACTAGCGGGAGGGGCTCCTACGAGCAGTACTTC. Translating it yields CSAGTSGRGSYEQYF.

CDR3 nucleotides: TGCGCCAGCAGCTTGGTGGGACAGGGGATAGATACGCAGTATTTT. Amino acids: CASSLVGQGIDTQYF. J is TRBJ2-3 and V is TRBV5-1, with 10 bases matching TRBD1. This CDR3 region has 15 residues. Losses at the gene ends were 0 bases for V and 5 bases for J; bases not matched to a gene: 3. Germline CDR1 reads SGHRS; CDR2 reads YFSETQ.

This clonotype has just a few counts. The J gene is TRBJ1-1, the V gene TRBV12-3 or TRBV12-4; 7 bases map to TRBD1. CDR3 length: 13 residues. Trimming cost V 2 bases and J 5 bases; bases outside gene matches: 2. Written as DNA, the CDR3 is TGTGCCAGCAGTTTAATGGACAGGACTGAAGCTTTCTTT. Translated, it gives CASSLMDRTEAFF.

This chain uses TRBV29-1 with TRBJ1-2; D is uncertain. The V gene's germline CDR1 is SQVTM and CDR2 ANQGSEA. The V and J ends lost 0 bases and 0 bases respectively, with 14 bases between them. This CDR3 is 16 amino acids long. The CDR3 spells CSVEDSFGKPNYGYTF. In nucleotides, the CDR3 is TGCAGCGTTGAAGATAGTTTTGGGAAACCTAACTATGGCTACACCTTC. Filled out from reference TRBV29-1 and TRBJ1-2, the complete variable domain reads SAVISQKPSRDICQRGTSLTIQCQVDSQVTMMFWYRQQPGQSLTLIATANQGSEATYESGFVIDKFPISRPNLTFSTLTVSNMSPEDSSIYLCSVEDSFGKPNYGYTFGSGTRLTVV.

The gene calls are TRBV4-1 and TRBJ1-2; D not certain. The length of the CDR3 is 15 residues. V was clipped by 0 bases and J by 0 bases, with 8 bases between them. From germline, CDR1 is MGHRA and CDR2 YSYEKL. CDR3 coding DNA: TGCGCCAGCAGCCAAGACTTGGACTCTAACTATGGCTACACCTTC. This translates into CASSQDLDSNYGYTF.